This TCR beta chain came from a study of T cell responses to AZD1222 COVID-19 vaccine. Study observations and caveats: Of the AZD1222 recipients, only 5 to 7 were seropositive at baseline. Along spike, vaccine-associated CD4 TCRs were found throughout, with dominance at 160-218 and 743-854. Reportedly, close to half of spike-specific TCRs are directed against unmutated variant regions. The donor group comprised mostly white British people and more females; the analysis possibly underestimated clonal diversity.

The V end was cut by 4 bases, the J end by 1 base, with 11 bases between. From germline, CDR1 is SGHNT and CDR2 YYREEE (reference sequence). The CDR3 runs to 14 residues. To note about this clone: Its antigen is unidentified.

TCRdb's copy holds only in-frame clones and misses some; the assay was immunoSEQ multiplex PCR. The sample contains about 140,000 clones, roughly 92% of which appear only once. The receptor was derived from an adult in good health. This chain links TRBV5-4 with TRBJ2-5; possible D gene TRBD1, 6 bases. The sequenced sample was peripheral blood, obtained on day 0 of AZD1222 vaccination. CDR3 loop: CASSRGTFQETQYF. DNA for the CDR3: TGTGCCAGCAGCCGAGGGACATTCCAAGAGACCCAGTACTTC.